The rows below give T cell receptor beta chains drawn from one sample of a study of cytomegalovirus exposure and HLA in healthy donors. Repertoires were generated with immunoSEQ multiplex PCR, while TCRdb's copy carries only in-frame clones and drops some. The sample consists of 60,000 or so clones, 77% of them appearing once. The sequenced material came from PBMCs. The receptors here all came from a woman in her 40s in good health and CMV-seropositive. The CDR3 runs from the conserved cysteine through the conserved F or W. A D gene is named only where the DNA matches it firmly. Part of the rows lack a size; the others show once, few, many or a class for expanded clones.

TRBJ1-6 | - | TRBV14 | once | CASSPTYGGNSPLHF | TGTGCCAGCAGCCCCACATACGGGGGAAATTCACCCCTCCACTTT
TRBJ1-5 | - | TRBV5-1 | - | CAGSLEPTPNQPQHF | TGCGCCGGCAGCTTGGAACCGACTCCCAATCAGCCCCAGCATTTT
TRBJ2-7 | - | TRBV20-1 | - | CSVRDFYEQYF | TGCAGTGTCCGGGATTTCTACGAGCAGTACTTC
TRBJ2-1 | - | TRBV5-5 | few | CASSAGTFTYNEQFF | TGTGCCAGCAGCGCGGGGACTTTCACTTACAATGAGCAGTTCTTC
TRBJ1-1 | TRBD1 | TRBV11-2 | - | CASSLGGGRRNTEAFF | TGTGCCAGCAGCTTAGGAGGGGGCAGAAGGAACACTGAAGCTTTCTTT
TRBJ2-1 | TRBD1 | TRBV25-1 | - | CASSDLGQGYNEQFF | TGTGCCAGCAGTGACCTGGGACAGGGTTACAATGAGCAGTTCTTC
TRBJ2-3 | TRBD2 | TRBV27 | - | CASSLRTSTIDTQYF | TGTGCCAGCAGTCTGAGGACTAGCACCATAGATACGCAGTATTTT
TRBJ2-1 | TRBD1 | TRBV6-5 | - | CASTRTGGYHEQFF | TGTGCCAGCACCAGGACAGGGGGTTACCATGAGCAGTTCTTC
TRBJ2-7 | - | TRBV7-2 | few | CASSSYYEQYF | TGTGCCAGCAGCTCCTACTACGAGCAGTACTTC
TRBJ2-2 | - | TRBV11-3 | - | CASSLSSVNTGELFF | TGTGCCAGCAGCTTGTCTAGCGTGAACACCGGGGAGCTGTTTTTT
TRBJ1-3 | - | TRBV28 | few | CASSAQTNSGNTIYF | TGTGCCAGCAGTGCACAGACTAACTCTGGAAACACCATATATTTT
TRBJ1-1 | - | TRBV19 | once | CASSKIQGTEAFF | TGTGCCAGTAGTAAGATACAGGGTACTGAAGCTTTCTTT